One and the same sample provided the 10 T cell receptor delta chains below, sequenced in a study of Vδ1+ human thymocytes. Study-wide results and limits: Thymic TRG and TRD repertoires appeared highly polyclonal.

Extracted RNA was reverse transcribed into cDNA. Multiplex PCR used pooled V-gene forward primers and a constant-region reverse primer to amplify CDR3s. TCRdb reanalyzed the multiplex PCR reads using CATT. The sample includes approximately 25,000 delta-chain clones, about 29% of them seen just once. These receptors' antigens are unknown. The sequenced sample was Vdelta1+ gamma-delta thymocytes from the thymus. Subset here: FACS-sorted CD3+ TCRalphabeta- TCRVdelta1+ TCRVdelta2- thymocytes. The receptors shown here come from a boy younger than two who had congenital heart surgery.

The V call is TRDV1, the J call TRDJ1, with D possibly matching TRDD3 (5 bases). Germline V lookup: CDR1 TSWWSYY, CDR2 QGS. The CDR3 covers 18 residues. V lost 1 base and J 0 bases, leaving 18 bases between the germline ends. The CDR3 DNA sequence: TGTGCTCTTGGGGAACGAATTACTGATCCGGGGGACACCGATAAACTCATCTTT. Its translation: CALGERITDPGDTDKLIF.

The rearrangement joins TRDV1 to TRDJ1; 11 bases agree with TRDD3. Per germline, CDR1 TSWWSYY and CDR2 QGS. The junction had 24 bases not matched to a gene; V was cut back by 3 bases and J by 3 bases. The CDR3 is 22 amino acids. CDR3 sequence reads: CALGDSRPSCVLGDKGADKLIF. The CDR3 region has the DNA TGTGCTCTTGGGGACTCTAGGCCTTCCTGCGTACTGGGGGATAAAGGCGCCGATAAACTCATCTTT.

A remark on this clone: A much larger clone is a single base away; this may be a read error. This sequence joins TRDV1 and TRDJ1; TRDD3 aligns across 7 bases. In germline, CDR1 is TSWWSYY, CDR2 QGS. This CDR3 has 20 amino acids. The CDR3 loop is CAPGEPFLMRGDMSADKLIF. In DNA form, the CDR3 reads TGTGCTCCTGGGGAACCATTCCTCATGCGCGGGGATATGTCGGCCGATAAACTCATCTTT.

This clone was recorded at least ten times. The chain recombines TRDV1 with TRDJ1; the match to TRDD3 covers 12 bases. There are 23 residues in the CDR3. The germline V gene has CDR1 TSWWSYY and CDR2 QGS. Germline trimming cut 5 bases from V and 0 bases from J; bases unmatched to any gene: 25. The CDR3 coding sequence is TGTGCTCTTGGGAATCCCCTCTTCGGGCGGGGTACTGGGGGATACCCGTACACCGATAAACTCATCTTT. It translates to CALGNPLFGRGTGGYPYTDKLIF.

Turning to this clone: A much bigger clone sits one base away, suggesting this may be a read error. The V and J genes are TRDV1 and TRDJ1; unclear D gene. The CDR3 sequence is 16 residues long. Germline loops: CDR1 TSWWSYY, CDR2 QGS. The CDR3 is CALGKLGLATADKLIF. The CDR3 DNA sequence: TGTGCTCTTGGGAAACTAGGTCTTGCTACAGCCGATAAACTCATCTTT.

This chain joins TRDV1 and TRDJ1; D possibly corresponds to TRDD3 (6 bases). Between the trimmed V and J ends, which lost 3 bases and 0 bases, there was a span of 29 bases. Germline CDR1 reads TSWWSYY; CDR2 reads QGS. The CDR3 length is 21 residues. CDR3: CALGDRLTSFGPWGYTDKLIF. DNA for the CDR3: TGTGCTCTTGGGGACCGACTTACTTCATTCGGGCCCTGGGGATACACCGATAAACTCATCTTT.

The V call is TRDV1, the J call TRDJ1; D possibly matches TRDD2 or TRDD3 (7 bases each). Germline V gene lookup returns CDR1 TSWWSYY and CDR2 QGS. The CDR3 is 22 amino acids. Trimming took off 3 bases at V and 0 bases at J, with 32 bases between the two ends. The chain's CDR3 is CALGEDFLRPWDTLAYTDKLIF. CDR3 DNA: TGTGCTCTTGGGGAGGATTTCCTACGCCCCTGGGATACATTAGCCTACACCGATAAACTCATCTTT.

In its sample, this clone was seen a few times. The chain joins TRDV1 to TRDJ1, with D maybe TRDD3 (5 bases). V gave up 0 bases and J gave up 0 bases, with 26 bases separating them. From germline, CDR1 is TSWWSYY and CDR2 QGS. The CDR3 covers 21 residues. For the CDR3, the DNA is TGTGCTCTTGGGGAACTCAACGCCCAAGGGGGGGTTCAACTTTACACCGATAAACTCATCTTT. Its protein product is CALGELNAQGGVQLYTDKLIF.

The chain links TRDV1 to TRDJ1; tentatively, D is TRDD2 or TRDD3 (8 bases each). The germline gives CDR1 TSWWSYY, CDR2 QGS. The CDR3 consists of 20 residues. The germline V and J ends were trimmed by 1 base and 0 bases, with 24 bases remaining between them. The CDR3 nucleotides read TGTGCTCTTGGGGAACCTTCCTACCCTTGGGGGATCTGGTACACCGATAAACTCATCTTT. This gives the protein CALGEPSYPWGIWYTDKLIF.

On this clone itself: One end of the junction does not line up with germline, which may come from a read error. The sample carries other DNA sequences with the same CDR3. The rearrangement uses TRDV1 and TRDJ1; 9 bases align to TRDD3. CDR1 TSWWSYY and CDR2 QGS come from the germline V gene. This CDR3 spans 18 amino acids. In DNA, the CDR3 is TGTGCTCTTGGGAAAGACCCTTGGCTGGGGGATTACACCGATAAACTCATTTTT. This encodes CALGKDPWLGDYTDKLIF.